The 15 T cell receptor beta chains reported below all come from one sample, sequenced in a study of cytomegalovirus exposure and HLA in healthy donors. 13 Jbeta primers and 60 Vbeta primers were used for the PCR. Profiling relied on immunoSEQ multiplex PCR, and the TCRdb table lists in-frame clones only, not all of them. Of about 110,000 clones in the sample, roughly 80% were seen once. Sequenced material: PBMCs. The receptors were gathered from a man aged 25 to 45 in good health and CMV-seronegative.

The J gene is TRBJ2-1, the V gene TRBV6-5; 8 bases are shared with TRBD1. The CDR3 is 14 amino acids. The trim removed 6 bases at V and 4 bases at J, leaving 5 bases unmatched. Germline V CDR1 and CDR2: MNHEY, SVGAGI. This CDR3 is CASSLDRGYNEQFF. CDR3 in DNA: TGTGCCAGCAGCCTCGACAGGGGATACAATGAGCAGTTCTTC.

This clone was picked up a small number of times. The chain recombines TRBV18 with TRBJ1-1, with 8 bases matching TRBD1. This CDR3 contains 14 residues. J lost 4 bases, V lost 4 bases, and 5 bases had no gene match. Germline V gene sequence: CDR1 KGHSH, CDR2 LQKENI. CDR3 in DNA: TGTGCCAGCTCACACGACAGGGGAGGCACTGAAGCTTTCTTT. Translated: CASSHDRGGTEAFF.

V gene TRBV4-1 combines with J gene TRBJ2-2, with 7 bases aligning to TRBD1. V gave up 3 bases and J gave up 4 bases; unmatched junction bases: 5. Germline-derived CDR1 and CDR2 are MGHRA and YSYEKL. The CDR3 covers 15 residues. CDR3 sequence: CASSHDRQGTGELFF. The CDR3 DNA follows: TGCGCCAGCAGCCATGACCGACAGGGCACCGGGGAGCTGTTTTTT.

The CDR3 coding sequence is TGCGCCAGCAGCCAAGATGGGTGGGACAGGGACTCAGATACGCAGTATTTT. It encodes CASSQDGWDRDSDTQYF. The V gene is TRBV4-1, the J gene TRBJ2-3; 9 positions match TRBD1. The V segment lost 0 bases and the J segment 4 bases; nucleotides outside the gene matches: 8. The CDR3 is 17 amino acids. Germline V CDR1 and CDR2: MGHRA, YSYEKL.

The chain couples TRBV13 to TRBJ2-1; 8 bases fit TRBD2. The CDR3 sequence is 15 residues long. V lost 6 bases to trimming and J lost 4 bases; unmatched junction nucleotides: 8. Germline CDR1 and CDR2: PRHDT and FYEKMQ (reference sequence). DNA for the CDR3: TGTGCCAGCAGGCGAGCGGGGGCGGGGTACAATGAGCAGTTCTTC. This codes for CASRRAGAGYNEQFF.

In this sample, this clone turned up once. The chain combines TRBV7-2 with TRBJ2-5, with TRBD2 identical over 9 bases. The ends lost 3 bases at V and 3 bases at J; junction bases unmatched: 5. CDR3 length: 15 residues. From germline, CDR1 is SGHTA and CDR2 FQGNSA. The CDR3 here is CASSLGGGAEETQYF. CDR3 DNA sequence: TGTGCCAGCAGCTTGGGCGGGGGGGCCGAAGAGACCCAGTACTTC.

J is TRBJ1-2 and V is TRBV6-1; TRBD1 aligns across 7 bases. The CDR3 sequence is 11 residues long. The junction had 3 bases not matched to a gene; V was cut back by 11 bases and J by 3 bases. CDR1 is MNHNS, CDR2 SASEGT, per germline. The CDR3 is CAHTGDYGYTF. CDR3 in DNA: TGTGCCCACACAGGGGACTATGGCTACACCTTC.

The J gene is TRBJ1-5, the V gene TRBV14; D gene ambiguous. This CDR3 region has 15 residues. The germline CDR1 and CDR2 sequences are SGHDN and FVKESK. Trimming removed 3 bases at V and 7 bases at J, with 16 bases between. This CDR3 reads CASSQKEVGWQPQHF. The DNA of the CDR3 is TGTGCCAGCAGCCAGAAAGAGGTAGGTTGGCAGCCCCAGCATTTT.

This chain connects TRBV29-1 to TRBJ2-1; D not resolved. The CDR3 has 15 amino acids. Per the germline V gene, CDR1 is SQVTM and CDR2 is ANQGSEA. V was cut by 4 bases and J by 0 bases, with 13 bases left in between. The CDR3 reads CSVGGGVGSYNEQFF. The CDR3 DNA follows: TGCAGCGTTGGTGGCGGAGTGGGCTCCTACAATGAGCAGTTCTTC.

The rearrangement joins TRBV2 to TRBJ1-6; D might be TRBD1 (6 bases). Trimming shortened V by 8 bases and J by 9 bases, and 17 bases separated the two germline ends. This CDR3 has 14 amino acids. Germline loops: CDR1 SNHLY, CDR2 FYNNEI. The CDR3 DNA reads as TGTGCCAGCTTAAATGGGGGCGAAAGTTCACCCCTCCACTTT. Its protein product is CASLNGGESSPLHF.

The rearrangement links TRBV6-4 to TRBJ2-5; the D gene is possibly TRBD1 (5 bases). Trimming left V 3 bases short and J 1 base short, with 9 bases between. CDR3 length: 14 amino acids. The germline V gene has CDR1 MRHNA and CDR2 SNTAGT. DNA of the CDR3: TGTGCCAGCAGTGAGGGAACAGGCCAAGAGACCCAGTACTTC. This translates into CASSEGTGQETQYF.

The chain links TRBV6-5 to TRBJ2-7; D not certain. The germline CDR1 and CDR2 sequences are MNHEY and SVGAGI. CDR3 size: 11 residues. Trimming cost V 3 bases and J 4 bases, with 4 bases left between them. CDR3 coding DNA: TGTGCCAGCAGTTATCGGTACGAGCAGTACTTC. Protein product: CASSYRYEQYF.

CDR3 nucleotides: TGTGCCAGCAGATGGTGGGACAGGGGGTCTGAAGCTTTCTTT. Translated: CASRWWDRGSEAFF. This chain uses TRBV6-5 with TRBJ1-1; TRBD1 matches at 11 bases. The CDR3 has 14 residues. Losses at the gene ends were 6 bases for V and 6 bases for J; bases not matched to a gene: 6. CDR1 and CDR2 (germline): MNHEY, SVGAGI.

The CDR3 DNA sequence: TGTGCCAGCAGTCACACCGGGACTACCAATGAGCAGTTCTTC. It specifies CASSHTGTTNEQFF. The V gene is TRBV9, the J gene TRBJ2-1; 7 positions match TRBD2. The CDR3 extends over 14 amino acids. The ends lost 5 bases at V and 6 bases at J; junction bases unmatched: 8. Germline V gene sequence: CDR1 SGDLS, CDR2 YYNGEE.

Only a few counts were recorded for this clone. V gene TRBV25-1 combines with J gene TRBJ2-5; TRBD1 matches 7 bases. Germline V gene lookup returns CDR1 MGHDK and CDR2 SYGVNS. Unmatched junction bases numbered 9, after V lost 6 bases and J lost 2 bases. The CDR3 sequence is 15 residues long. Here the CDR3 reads CASSPRDSIQETQYF. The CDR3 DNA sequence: TGTGCCAGCAGCCCTAGGGACAGCATTCAAGAGACCCAGTACTTC.